Below, 21 T cell receptor beta chains from the same sample are listed, as sequenced in a study of technical replicates of blood from several donors. Assay: immunoSEQ multiplex PCR; the TCRdb copy retains only in-frame clones and omits some. The table lists more than 90,000 clones, almost 96% of them singletons. The material sequenced was T cells isolated from PBMCs. Source of these receptors: a human donor in good health.

The rearrangement uses TRBV19 and TRBJ2-7; 9 bases match TRBD1. In germline, CDR1 is LNHDA, CDR2 SQIVND (reference sequence). After removal of 2 bases from V and 4 bases from J, the junction contained 9 bases not matched to a gene. There are 16 residues in the CDR3. The CDR3 sequence is CASSITGTGFVYEQYF. For the CDR3, the DNA is TGTGCCAGTAGTATAACTGGGACAGGGTTCGTTTACGAGCAGTACTTC. The whole variable domain, filled in from reference TRBV19 and TRBJ2-7, reads DGGITQSPKYLFRKEGQNVTLSCEQNLNHDAMYWYRQDPGQGLRLIYYSQIVNDFQKGDIAEGYSVSREKKESFPLTVTSAQKNPTAFYLCASSITGTGFVYEQYFGPGTRLTVT.

The genes are TRBV7-3 and TRBJ2-5; perhaps TRBD1 as D (6 bases). Per germline, CDR1 SGHTA and CDR2 FQGTGA. CDR3 length equals 15 residues. V was clipped by 0 bases and J by 8 bases, with 16 bases between them. The CDR3 sequence is CASSLTYGSGVTQYF. CDR3 coding DNA: TGTGCCAGCAGCTTAACGTATGGCTCAGGGGTAACCCAGTACTTC.

The chain employs TRBV16 and TRBJ2-5; unclear D gene. V lost 2 bases, J lost 5 bases, and 6 bases lay in between. This CDR3 has 12 amino acids. Germline CDR1 and CDR2: KGHSY and FQNENV. The CDR3 region is CASSQTWETQYF. CDR3 DNA: TGTGCCAGCAGCCAAACTTGGGAGACCCAGTACTTC.

This chain joins TRBV27 and TRBJ2-1; 9 positions match TRBD2. The CDR3 has 17 residues. V trimming: 2 bases; J trimming: 0 bases; junction bases outside the gene matches: 5. CDR1 is MNHEY, CDR2 SMNVEV, per germline (reference sequence). The chain's CDR3 is CASSLVSGGPSYNEQFF. CDR3 nucleotides: TGTGCCAGCAGTTTAGTAAGCGGGGGGCCCTCCTACAATGAGCAGTTCTTC.

This clone is a singleton in its sample. The V gene is TRBV7-9, the J gene TRBJ1-5; maybe TRBD1 (5 bases). V lost 5 bases to trimming and J lost 4 bases, with 24 bases between them. CDR1 is SEHNR, CDR2 FQNEAQ, per germline (reference sequence). The CDR3 spans 18 residues. DNA for the CDR3: TGTGCCAGCAGCATAAGTCGCTGGGACTCAAAGTTGAATCAGCCCCAGCATTTT. It specifies CASSISRWDSKLNQPQHF.

Here the CDR3 reads CASSQEAVGNTIYF. In DNA, the CDR3 is TGCGCCAGCAGCCAAGAAGCTGTTGGAAACACCATATATTTT. V usage is TRBV4-1 and J usage is TRBJ1-3; D remains ambiguous. The CDR3 contains 14 residues. Germline V gives CDR1 MGHRA, CDR2 YSYEKL. The V end was cut by 0 bases, the J end by 3 bases, with 6 bases between.

The V and J genes are TRBV28 and TRBJ2-1; TRBD2 agrees at 10 bases. The CDR3 extends over 15 amino acids. Trimming at V came to 6 bases and at J to 3 bases, leaving 5 bases not matched to a gene. Germline V CDR1 and CDR2: MDHEN, SYDVKM. The CDR3 here is CASSPAGGRYNEQFF. Written as DNA, the CDR3 is TGTGCCAGCAGCCCAGCGGGAGGGCGCTACAATGAGCAGTTCTTC. The complete variable domain, with remaining parts taken from reference TRBV28 and TRBJ2-1, reads DVKVTQSSRYLVKRTGEKVFLECVQDMDHENMFWYRQDPGLGLRLIYFSYDVKMKEKGDIPEGYSVSREKKERFSLILESASTNQTSMYLCASSPAGGRYNEQFFGPGTRLTVL.

V is TRBV7-6 and J is TRBJ2-5, with D possibly matching TRBD1 (6 bases). Between the trimmed V and J ends, which lost 5 bases and 5 bases, there was a span of 18 bases. CDR1 and CDR2 (germline): SGHVS, FNYEAQ. The CDR3 sequence is 15 residues long. The CDR3 protein is CASSLRTARAETQYF. The CDR3, as DNA: TGTGCCAGCAGCCTCAGGACAGCCCGGGCGGAGACCCAGTACTTC.

This chain joins TRBV7-3 and TRBJ2-3; 8 bases align to TRBD2. The ends lost 2 bases at V and 0 bases at J; junction bases unmatched: 4. In germline, CDR1 is SGHTA, CDR2 FQGTGA. The length of the CDR3 is 16 residues. The CDR3 spells CASSLGTSGSTDTQYF. The DNA for the CDR3 is TGTGCCAGCAGCTTAGGAACTAGCGGTAGCACAGATACGCAGTATTTT.

In this sample, this clone turned up once. This chain joins TRBV6-1 and TRBJ2-7, with TRBD1 matching 9 bases. Germline CDR1 MNHNS, CDR2 SASEGT. V lost 8 bases to trimming and J lost 2 bases; unmatched junction nucleotides: 7. The CDR3 is 14 amino acids. In DNA form, the CDR3 reads TGTGCCAGCTCGAACAGGGGGCCGCCCTACGAGCAGTACTTC. Encoded protein: CASSNRGPPYEQYF.

The chain combines TRBV27 with TRBJ1-2, with 8 bases identical to TRBD1. The CDR3 is made up of 14 amino acids. Germline lookup yields CDR1 MNHEY and CDR2 SMNVEV (reference sequence). V lost 3 bases to trimming and J lost 5 bases; unmatched junction nucleotides: 5. The CDR3 DNA reads TGTGCCAGCAGTTTTTCCAGGGGGCATTATGGCTACACCTTC. The encoded protein is CASSFSRGHYGYTF.

The gene calls are TRBV11-2 and TRBJ1-3, with D tentatively TRBD1 (6 bases). Germline CDR1 is SGHAT and CDR2 is FQNNGV. This CDR3 region has 18 residues. The V gene lost 4 bases and the J gene lost 0 bases, with 19 bases spanning the gap. CDR3 residues: CASSSGETGGYSGNTIYF. The CDR3 coding sequence is TGTGCCAGCAGCTCCGGAGAGACAGGAGGCTACTCTGGAAACACCATATATTTT.

V gene TRBV6-1 combines with J gene TRBJ2-7, with a tentative D call TRBD1 (6 bases). Looked up from germline, CDR1 is MNHNS and CDR2 is SASEGT. CDR3 size: 12 residues. Trimming removed 7 bases at V and 4 bases at J, with 11 bases between. CDR3 in amino acids: CASKLGQYEQYF. In nucleotides, the CDR3 is TGTGCCAGCAAGCTCGGACAGTACGAGCAGTACTTC.

The gene calls are TRBV10-3 and TRBJ2-3; D is perhaps TRBD1 (5 bases). The CDR3 length is 14 residues. CDR1 and CDR2 (germline): ENHRY, SYGVKD. The V end lost 4 bases, the J end lost 2 bases, and 10 bases lay between the germline ends. Written as DNA, the CDR3 is TGTGCCATCAGTGGCACAGGTCTCACAGATACGCAGTATTTT. Its translation: CAISGTGLTDTQYF.

V usage is TRBV5-1 and J usage is TRBJ2-7; a possible D gene is TRBD1 (6 bases). V gave up 5 bases and J gave up 5 bases, with 11 bases separating them. Germline CDR1 is SGHRS and CDR2 is YFSETQ. This CDR3 contains 12 residues. CDR3 nucleotide sequence: TGCGCCAGCAGTATAGGGGGTCACGAGCAGTACTTC. Its translation: CASSIGGHEQYF.

The chain combines TRBV6-1 with TRBJ1-2; perhaps TRBD1 as D (5 bases). This CDR3 comprises 14 residues. With 2 bases removed from V and 7 bases from J, the gap between germline ends came to 14 bases. Looked up from germline, CDR1 is MNHNS and CDR2 is SASEGT. The CDR3 region has the DNA TGTGCCAGCAGTGAATGGTCCCAGGGTCGTGGCTACACCTTC. This translates into CASSEWSQGRGYTF.

The chain couples TRBV2 to TRBJ1-4; D is possibly TRBD1 (5 bases). CDR1 is SNHLY and CDR2 is FYNNEI in the germline V gene. The CDR3 totals 13 residues. V was cut by 6 bases and J by 3 bases, with 8 bases left in between. CDR3 amino acids: CASSRESNEKLFF. The CDR3 DNA sequence: TGTGCCAGCAGCAGGGAATCTAATGAAAAACTGTTTTTT.

The chain couples TRBV7-8 to TRBJ2-1; TRBD1 might be the D (6 bases). CDR3 length: 16 amino acids. Per germline, CDR1 SGHVS and CDR2 FQNEAQ. Trimming pared 1 base from V and 1 base from J, leaving 11 bases between. The CDR3 DNA reads TGTGCCAGCAGCTTAGGGCAGGGGCCTTCCTACAATGAGCAGTTCTTC. It encodes CASSLGQGPSYNEQFF.

This clone was observed once. The chain carries TRBV5-1 and TRBJ2-5; D possibly corresponds to TRBD1 (5 bases). CDR3 length: 16 residues. Germline V lookup: CDR1 SGHRS, CDR2 YFSETQ. V was shortened by 0 bases and J by 5 bases, with 17 bases between the two germline ends. The CDR3 loop is CASSLALTGQTETQYF. The CDR3 coding sequence is TGCGCCAGCAGCTTGGCGCTAACAGGTCAGACGGAGACCCAGTACTTC.

The chain couples TRBV25-1 to TRBJ1-3; D gene ambiguous. The germline gives CDR1 MGHDK, CDR2 SYGVNS. CDR3 length equals 13 residues. V lost 8 bases and J 0 bases, leaving 8 bases between the germline ends. The CDR3 spells CASSSLSGNTIYF. The CDR3 DNA reads as TGTGCCAGCTCTAGTCTCTCTGGAAACACCATATATTTT.

This chain uses TRBV11-2 with TRBJ2-5; 8 nucleotides align to TRBD1. CDR3 length equals 16 residues. Trimming cost V 3 bases and J 8 bases; bases outside gene matches: 14. Germline CDR1 SGHAT, CDR2 FQNNGV. CDR3 protein: CASSLATGGDKSTQYF. The CDR3, as DNA: TGTGCCAGCAGCTTGGCTACAGGGGGAGATAAGAGTACCCAGTACTTC.